Given below is one TCR beta chain in context. Its antigen is not identified. At one end the junction does not follow the germline gene, possibly because of a read error. These data come from a study of early T cells in non-severe SARS-CoV-2 infection. In the study overall: It was bulk RNA from unsorted whole blood that was sequenced, and the chains were unpaired. Study-wide results and caveats: VDJdb matching skewed toward anti-spike CD8 responses, missing private and CD4 specificities.

Each single cDNA molecule received a unique molecular identifier. TCRdb independently ran MiXCR on the 5' RACE reads; one entry per CDR3 protein. The sample has about 31,000 distinct CDR3 sequences, 5.8% seen once. The germline V gene encodes CDR1 WNHNN and CDR2 SYGVQD (reference sequence). This CDR3 region has 12 residues. Sequencing was performed on whole blood. The chain recombines TRBV10-1 with TRBJ1-5; 7 nucleotides match TRBD1. The sequence came from an adult who was a healthcare worker with PCR-confirmed SARS-CoV-2 infection or an uninfected control (not recorded which). CDR3 sequence (DNA): TGCGCCGGCAGGGGGGAAGATCAGCCCCAGCATTTT. It specifies CAGRGEDQPQHF.